These 2 T cell receptor beta chains were sequenced from one sample in a study of blood T cell repertoires in COVID-19. Repertoires were generated with immunoSEQ multiplex PCR, while TCRdb's copy carries only in-frame clones and drops some. The table has about 240,000 clones, about nine tenths seen once; the top ten hold approximately 7.6%. Sequencing was carried out using peripheral blood. These TCRs come from a man in his 60s who had recovered from COVID-19.

The genes are TRBV7-9 and TRBJ1-2, with 11 nucleotides matching TRBD1. The CDR3 spans 16 residues. CDR1 and CDR2 from the germline V gene are SEHNR and FQNEAQ (reference sequence). After removal of 4 bases from V and 3 bases from J, the junction contained 7 bases not matched to a gene. In nucleotides, the CDR3 is TGTGCCAGCAGCTCCGGGACAGGGGGTTTACACTATGGCTACACCTTC. As protein: CASSSGTGGLHYGYTF.

The rearrangement links TRBV30 to TRBJ1-6; possible D gene TRBD1, 6 bases. Trimming left V 3 bases short and J 8 bases short, with 14 bases between. Germline V lookup: CDR1 GTSNPN, CDR2 SVGIG (reference sequence). This CDR3 has 14 residues. CDR3 DNA sequence: TGTGCCTGGAGATTCGGGACAAGCCATTCACCCCTCCACTTT. It is translated as CAWRFGTSHSPLHF.